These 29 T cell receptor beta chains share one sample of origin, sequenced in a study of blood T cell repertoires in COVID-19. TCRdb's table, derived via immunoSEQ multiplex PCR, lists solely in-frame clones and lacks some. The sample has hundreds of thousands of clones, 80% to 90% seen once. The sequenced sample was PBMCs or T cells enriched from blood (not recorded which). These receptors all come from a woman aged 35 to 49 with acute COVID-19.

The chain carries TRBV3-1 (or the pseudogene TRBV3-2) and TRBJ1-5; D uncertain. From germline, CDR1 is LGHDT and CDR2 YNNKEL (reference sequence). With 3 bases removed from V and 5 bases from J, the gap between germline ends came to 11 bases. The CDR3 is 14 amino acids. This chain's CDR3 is CASSQGHGDQPQHF. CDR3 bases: TGTGCCAGCAGCCAGGGTCACGGGGATCAGCCCCAGCATTTT.

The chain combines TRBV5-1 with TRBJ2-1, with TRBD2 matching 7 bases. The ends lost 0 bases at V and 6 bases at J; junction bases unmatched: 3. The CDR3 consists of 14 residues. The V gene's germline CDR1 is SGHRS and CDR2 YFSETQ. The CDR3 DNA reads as TGCGCCAGCAGCTTGGTTCCTAGCGGCAATGAGCAGTTCTTC. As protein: CASSLVPSGNEQFF.

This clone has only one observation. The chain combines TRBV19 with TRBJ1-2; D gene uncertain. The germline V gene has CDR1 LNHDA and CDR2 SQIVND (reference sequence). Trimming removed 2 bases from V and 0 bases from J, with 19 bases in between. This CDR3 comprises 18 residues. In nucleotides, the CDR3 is TGTGCCAGTAGTATAAGGCAGGCCAAGCCTACAGCTAACTATGGCTACACCTTC. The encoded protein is CASSIRQAKPTANYGYTF.

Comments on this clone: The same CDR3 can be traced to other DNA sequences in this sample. The CDR3 loop is CASSRGSGANVLTF. CDR3 nucleotide sequence: TGTGCCAGCAGCAGGGGATCCGGGGCCAACGTCCTGACTTTC. The V and J genes are TRBV28 and TRBJ2-6; D possibly corresponds to TRBD1 (6 bases). The V end lost 6 bases, the J end lost 4 bases, and 10 bases lay between the germline ends. Per germline, CDR1 MDHEN and CDR2 SYDVKM. CDR3 length: 14 amino acids. Looking up the rest from reference TRBV28 and TRBJ2-6 gives the full variable domain: DVKVTQSSRYLVKRTGEKVFLECVQDMDHENMFWYRQDPGLGLRLIYFSYDVKMKEKGDIPEGYSVSREKKERFSLILESASTNQTSMYLCASSRGSGANVLTFGAGSRLTVL.

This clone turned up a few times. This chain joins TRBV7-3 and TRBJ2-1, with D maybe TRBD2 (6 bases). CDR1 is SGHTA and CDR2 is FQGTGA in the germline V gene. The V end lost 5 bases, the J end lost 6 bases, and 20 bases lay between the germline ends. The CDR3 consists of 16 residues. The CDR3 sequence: CASSPAAGSGRNEQFF. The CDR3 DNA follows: TGTGCCAGCAGCCCCGCCGCGGGAAGTGGGCGCAATGAGCAGTTCTTC.

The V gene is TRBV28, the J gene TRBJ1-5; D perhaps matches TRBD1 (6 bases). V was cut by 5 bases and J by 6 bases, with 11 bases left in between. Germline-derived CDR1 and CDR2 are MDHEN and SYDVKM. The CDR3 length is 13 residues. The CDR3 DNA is TGTGCCAGCAGTGCCCGGGGGGCTCAGCCCCAGCATTTT. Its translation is CASSARGAQPQHF.

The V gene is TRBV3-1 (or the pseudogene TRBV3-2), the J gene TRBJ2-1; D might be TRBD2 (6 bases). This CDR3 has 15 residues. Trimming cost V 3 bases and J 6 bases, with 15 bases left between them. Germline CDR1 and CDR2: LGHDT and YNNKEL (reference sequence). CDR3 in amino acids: CASSHGTFTGNEQFF. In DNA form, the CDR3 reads TGTGCCAGCAGCCATGGGACTTTCACCGGCAATGAGCAGTTCTTC.

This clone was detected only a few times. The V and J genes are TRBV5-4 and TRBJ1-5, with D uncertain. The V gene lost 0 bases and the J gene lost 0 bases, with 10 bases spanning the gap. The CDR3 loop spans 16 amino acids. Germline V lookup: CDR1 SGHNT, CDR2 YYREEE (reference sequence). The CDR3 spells CASSLDGGSSNQPQHF. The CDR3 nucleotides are TGTGCCAGCAGCTTGGATGGAGGGAGTAGCAATCAGCCCCAGCATTTT.

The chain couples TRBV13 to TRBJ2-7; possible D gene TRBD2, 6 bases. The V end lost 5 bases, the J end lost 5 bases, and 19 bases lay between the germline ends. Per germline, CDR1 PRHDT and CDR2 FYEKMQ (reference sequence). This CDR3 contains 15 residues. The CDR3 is CASSPTVLASHEQYF. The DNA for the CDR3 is TGTGCCAGCAGCCCGACCGTACTAGCTTCCCACGAGCAGTACTTC.

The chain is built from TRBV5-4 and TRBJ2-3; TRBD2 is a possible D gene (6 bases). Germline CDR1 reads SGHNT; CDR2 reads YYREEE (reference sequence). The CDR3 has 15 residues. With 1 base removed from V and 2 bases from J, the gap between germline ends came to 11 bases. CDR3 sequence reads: CASSLFAGPTDTQYF. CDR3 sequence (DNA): TGTGCCAGCAGCTTGTTCGCGGGACCCACAGATACGCAGTATTTT.

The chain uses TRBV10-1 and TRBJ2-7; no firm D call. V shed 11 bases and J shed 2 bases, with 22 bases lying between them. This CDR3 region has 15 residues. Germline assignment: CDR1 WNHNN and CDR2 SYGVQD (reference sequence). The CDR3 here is CAPDRPGRTTYEQYF. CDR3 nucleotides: TGCGCCCCCGATCGCCCAGGCCGAACGACCTACGAGCAGTACTTC.

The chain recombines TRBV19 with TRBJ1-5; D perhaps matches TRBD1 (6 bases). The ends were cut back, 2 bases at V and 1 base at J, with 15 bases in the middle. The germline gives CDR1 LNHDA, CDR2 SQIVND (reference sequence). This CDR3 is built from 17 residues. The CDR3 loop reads CASSITTGLRSNQPQHF. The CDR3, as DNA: TGTGCCAGTAGTATAACGACAGGTTTAAGGAGCAATCAGCCCCAGCATTTT.

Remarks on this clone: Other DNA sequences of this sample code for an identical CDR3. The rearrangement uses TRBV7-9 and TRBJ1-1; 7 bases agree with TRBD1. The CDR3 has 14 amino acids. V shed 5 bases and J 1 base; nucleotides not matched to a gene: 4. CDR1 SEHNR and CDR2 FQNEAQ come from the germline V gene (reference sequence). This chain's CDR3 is CASSPGTANTEAFF. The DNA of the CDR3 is TGTGCCAGCAGCCCCGGGACAGCGAACACTGAAGCTTTCTTT.

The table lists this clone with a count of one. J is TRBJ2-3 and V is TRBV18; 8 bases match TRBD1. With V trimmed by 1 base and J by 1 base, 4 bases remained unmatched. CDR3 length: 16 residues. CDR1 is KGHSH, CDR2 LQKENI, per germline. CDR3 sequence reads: CASSPLDRARTDTQYF. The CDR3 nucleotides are TGTGCCAGCTCACCACTGGACAGGGCTCGCACAGATACGCAGTATTTT. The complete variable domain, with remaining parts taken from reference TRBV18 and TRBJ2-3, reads NAGVMQNPRHLVRRRGQEARLRCSPMKGHSHVYWYRQLPEEGLKFMVYLQKENIIDESGMPKERFSAEFPKEGPSILRIQQVVRGDSAAYFCASSPLDRARTDTQYFGPGTRLTVL.

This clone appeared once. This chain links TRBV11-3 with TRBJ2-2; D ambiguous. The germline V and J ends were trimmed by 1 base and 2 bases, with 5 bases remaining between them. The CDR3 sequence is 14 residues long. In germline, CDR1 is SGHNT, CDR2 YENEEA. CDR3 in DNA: TGTGCCAGCAGCTTAGGTCCTAACACCGGGGAGCTGTTTTTT. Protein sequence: CASSLGPNTGELFF.

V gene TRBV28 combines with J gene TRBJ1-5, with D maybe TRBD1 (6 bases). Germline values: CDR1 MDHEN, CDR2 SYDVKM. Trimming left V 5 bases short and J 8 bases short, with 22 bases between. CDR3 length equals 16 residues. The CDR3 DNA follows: TGTGCCAGCAGTCTCTCGGGGGGACCCCGACAGGAGCCCCAGCATTTT. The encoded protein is CASSLSGGPRQEPQHF.

CDR3 coding DNA: TGTGCCAGCTCCCCTAACGGATTCGGGGTAGCTGAGACCCAGTACTTC. It translates to CASSPNGFGVAETQYF. The chain recombines TRBV18 with TRBJ2-5; TRBD2 is a possible D gene (5 bases). The CDR3 covers 16 residues. The V gene's germline CDR1 is KGHSH and CDR2 LQKENI. The V gene lost 6 bases and the J gene lost 5 bases, with 22 bases spanning the gap. Full variable domain (rest looked up from reference TRBV18 and TRBJ2-5): NAGVMQNPRHLVRRRGQEARLRCSPMKGHSHVYWYRQLPEEGLKFMVYLQKENIIDESGMPKERFSAEFPKEGPSILRIQQVVRGDSAAYFCASSPNGFGVAETQYFGPGTRLLVL.

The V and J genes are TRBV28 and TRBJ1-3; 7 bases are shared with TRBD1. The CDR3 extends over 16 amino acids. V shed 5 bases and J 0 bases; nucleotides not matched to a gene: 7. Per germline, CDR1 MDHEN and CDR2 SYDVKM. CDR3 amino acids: CASSPPRQGSGNTIYF. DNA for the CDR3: TGTGCCAGCAGTCCCCCCCGACAGGGCTCTGGAAACACCATATATTTT.

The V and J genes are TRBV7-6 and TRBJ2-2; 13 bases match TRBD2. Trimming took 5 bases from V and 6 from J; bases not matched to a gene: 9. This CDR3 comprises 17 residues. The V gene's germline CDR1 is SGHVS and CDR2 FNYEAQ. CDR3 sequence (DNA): TGTGCCAGCAGCCAACTCGGGACTAGCGGGATCCCCGGGGAGCTGTTTTTT. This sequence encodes CASSQLGTSGIPGELFF.

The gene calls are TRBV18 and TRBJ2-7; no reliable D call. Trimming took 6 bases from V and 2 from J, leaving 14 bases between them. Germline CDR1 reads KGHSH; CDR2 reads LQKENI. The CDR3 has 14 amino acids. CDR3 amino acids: CASSPPQSPYEQYF. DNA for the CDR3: TGTGCCAGCTCTCCCCCCCAGTCTCCCTACGAGCAGTACTTC.

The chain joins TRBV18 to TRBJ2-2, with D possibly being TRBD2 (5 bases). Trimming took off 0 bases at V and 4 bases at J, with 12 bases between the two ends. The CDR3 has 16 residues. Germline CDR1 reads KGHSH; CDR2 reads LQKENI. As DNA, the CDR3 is TGTGCCAGCTCACCACCCGGAGTTCGGGGCACCGGGGAGCTGTTTTTT. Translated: CASSPPGVRGTGELFF.

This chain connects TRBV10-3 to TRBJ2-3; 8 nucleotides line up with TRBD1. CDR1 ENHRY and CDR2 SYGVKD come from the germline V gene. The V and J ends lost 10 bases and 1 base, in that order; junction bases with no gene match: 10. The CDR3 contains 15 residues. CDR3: CATSLGQGGTDTQYF. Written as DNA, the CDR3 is TGTGCCACCTCACTAGGACAGGGAGGCACAGATACGCAGTATTTT.

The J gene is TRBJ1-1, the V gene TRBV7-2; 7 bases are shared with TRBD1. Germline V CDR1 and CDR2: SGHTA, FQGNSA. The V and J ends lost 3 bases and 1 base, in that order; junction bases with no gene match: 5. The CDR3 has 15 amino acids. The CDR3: CASSFDRAKNTEAFF. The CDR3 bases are TGTGCCAGCAGCTTTGACAGGGCTAAGAACACTGAAGCTTTCTTT. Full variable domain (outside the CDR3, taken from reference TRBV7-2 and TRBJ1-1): GAGVSQSPSNKVTEKGKDVELRCDPISGHTALYWYRQSLGQGLEFLIYFQGNSAPDKSGLPSDRFSAERTGGSVSTLTIQRTQQEDSAVYLCASSFDRAKNTEAFFGQGTRLTVV.

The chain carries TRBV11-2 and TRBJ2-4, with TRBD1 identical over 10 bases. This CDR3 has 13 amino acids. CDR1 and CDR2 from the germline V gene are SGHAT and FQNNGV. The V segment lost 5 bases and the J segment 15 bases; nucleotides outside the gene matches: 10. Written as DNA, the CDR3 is TGTGCCAGCAGCCGAGGGGGACAGGGGCATTCGTACTTC. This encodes CASSRGGQGHSYF.

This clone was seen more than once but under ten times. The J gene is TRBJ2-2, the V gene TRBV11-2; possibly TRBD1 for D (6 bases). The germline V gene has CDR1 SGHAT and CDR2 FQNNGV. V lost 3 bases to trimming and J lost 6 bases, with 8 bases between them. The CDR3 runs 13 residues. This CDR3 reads CASSLQGPGELFF. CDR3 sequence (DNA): TGTGCCAGCAGCTTGCAGGGGCCCGGGGAGCTGTTTTTT.

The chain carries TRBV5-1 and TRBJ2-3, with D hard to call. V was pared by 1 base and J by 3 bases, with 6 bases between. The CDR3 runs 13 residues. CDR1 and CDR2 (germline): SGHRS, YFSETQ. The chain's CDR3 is CASSLPYTDTQYF. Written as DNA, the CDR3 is TGCGCCAGCAGCTTGCCTTATACAGATACGCAGTATTTT.

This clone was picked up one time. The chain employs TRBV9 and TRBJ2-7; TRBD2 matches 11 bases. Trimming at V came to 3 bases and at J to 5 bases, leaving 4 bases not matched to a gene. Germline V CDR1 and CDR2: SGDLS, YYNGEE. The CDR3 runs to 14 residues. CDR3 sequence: CASSDSGRENEQYF. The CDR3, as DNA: TGTGCCAGCAGCGATAGCGGGAGGGAAAACGAGCAGTACTTC.

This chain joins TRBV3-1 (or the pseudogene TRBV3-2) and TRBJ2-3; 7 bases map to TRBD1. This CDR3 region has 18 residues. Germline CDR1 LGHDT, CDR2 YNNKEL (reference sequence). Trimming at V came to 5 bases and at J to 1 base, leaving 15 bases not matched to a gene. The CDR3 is CASSARPYVGQGTDTQYF. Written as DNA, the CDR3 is TGTGCCAGCAGCGCAAGACCTTATGTCGGACAGGGCACAGATACGCAGTATTTT.

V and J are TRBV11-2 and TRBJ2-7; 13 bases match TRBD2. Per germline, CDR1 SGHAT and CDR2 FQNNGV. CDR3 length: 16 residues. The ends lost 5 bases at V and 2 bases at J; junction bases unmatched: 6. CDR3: CASSRWTSGGTYEQYF. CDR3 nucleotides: TGTGCCAGCAGCAGATGGACTAGCGGGGGCACCTACGAGCAGTACTTC. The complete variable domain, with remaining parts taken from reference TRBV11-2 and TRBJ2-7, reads EAGVAQSPRYKIIEKRQSVAFWCNPISGHATLYWYQQILGQGPKLLIQFQNNGVVDDSQLPKDRFSAERLKGVDSTLKIQPAKLEDSAVYLCASSRWTSGGTYEQYFGPGTRLTVT.